The 14 T cell receptor beta chains presented below share a single source sample, sequenced in a study of CD8 T cells in ankylosing spondylitis. TCRdb itself ran the 5' RACE reads through MiXCR, one entry per CDR3 protein. This table holds roughly 100,000 distinct CDR3 sequences, about 7.7% found once. Sample: blood, either unsorted or a sorted T cell fraction (not recorded which). These TCRs come from a male donor with ankylosing spondylitis or in good health (not recorded which).

V and J are TRBV6-1 and TRBJ2-1; 7 positions agree with TRBD1. The CDR3 loop spans 16 amino acids. V shed 2 bases and J 7 bases; nucleotides not matched to a gene: 11. Germline CDR1 MNHNS, CDR2 SASEGT. In DNA, the CDR3 is TGTGCCAGCAGTGAATCCCGTCAGGGGGTGAGGAATGAGCAGTTCTTC. It yields the protein CASSESRQGVRNEQFF.

This clonotype appeared many times. The rearrangement links TRBV12-3 or TRBV12-4 to TRBJ2-1; no reliable D call. Deletions cut 1 base from V and 8 bases from J, with 6 bases between. This CDR3 comprises 12 residues. The CDR3 loop is CASSLVWDEQFF. The CDR3 DNA reads as TGTGCCAGCAGTTTAGTCTGGGATGAGCAGTTCTTC.

This clonotype was picked up many times. J is TRBJ1-6 and V is TRBV29-1, with TRBD1 as a possible D gene (5 bases). The ends were cut back, 5 bases at V and 9 bases at J, with 14 bases in the middle. In germline, CDR1 is SQVTM, CDR2 ANQGSEA. This CDR3 comprises 13 residues. The CDR3 bases are TGCAGCGTTTTGGAGGGAACAGGTTCACCCCTCCACTTT. The encoded protein is CSVLEGTGSPLHF.

This clonotype occurred many times. This chain joins TRBV20-1 and TRBJ2-2; 7 bases are shared with TRBD1. Germline V gene sequence: CDR1 DFQATT, CDR2 SNEGSKA (reference sequence). The V segment lost 0 bases and the J segment 0 bases; nucleotides outside the gene matches: 4. There are 16 residues in the CDR3. CDR3 nucleotides: TGCAGTGCTAGAGATCGTGGGACAGCGAACACCGGGGAGCTGTTTTTT. Its protein product is CSARDRGTANTGELFF.

This clonotype was recorded many times. The chain links TRBV7-2 to TRBJ2-5, with no clear D. Germline values: CDR1 SGHTA, CDR2 FQGNSA. Deletions cut 1 base from V and 1 base from J, with 4 bases between. The CDR3 extends over 13 amino acids. DNA for the CDR3: TGTGCCAGCAGCTTAGTCTTCCAAGAGACCCAGTACTTC. It translates to CASSLVFQETQYF.

This clonotype was found a few times. The chain carries TRBV7-2 and TRBJ1-2; D is undetermined. The CDR3 has 13 amino acids. V was cut by 1 base and J by 8 bases, with 11 bases left in between. Germline V CDR1 and CDR2: SGHTA, FQGNSA. CDR3 nucleotides: TGTGCCAGCAGCTTAGGGACGATGGGGGGCTACACCTTC. Residues: CASSLGTMGGYTF.

At least ten counts were recorded for this clonotype. The chain couples TRBV12-3 or TRBV12-4 to TRBJ1-3, with 9 nucleotides matching TRBD1. V gave up 5 bases and J gave up 4 bases; unmatched junction bases: 6. The CDR3 length is 15 residues. CDR3 loop: CASSVGQGSGNTIYF. For the CDR3, the DNA is TGTGCCAGCAGTGTGGGACAGGGATCAGGAAACACCATATATTTT.

This clonotype turned up a few times. The chain recombines TRBV27 with TRBJ1-4; perhaps TRBD1 as D (5 bases). The V and J ends lost 3 bases and 3 bases respectively, with 11 bases between them. Germline CDR1 and CDR2: MNHEY and SMNVEV (reference sequence). CDR3 length: 15 amino acids. This CDR3 reads CASSFGGRPNEKLFF. In DNA, the CDR3 is TGTGCCAGCAGTTTTGGGGGAAGACCTAATGAAAAACTGTTTTTT.

This clonotype was seen many times. V gene TRBV11-2 combines with J gene TRBJ2-4; TRBD1 agrees at 9 bases. Unmatched junction bases numbered 7, after V lost 8 bases and J lost 5 bases. This CDR3 contains 14 residues. The germline CDR1 and CDR2 sequences are SGHAT and FQNNGV. The DNA for the CDR3 is TGTGCCAGCTCGCCGGGACAGGGCCAAAACATTCAGTACTTC. Translating it yields CASSPGQGQNIQYF.

This clonotype appeared many times. The chain is built from TRBV20-1 and TRBJ1-6, with D maybe TRBD1 (5 bases). V lost 5 bases and J 7 bases, leaving 12 bases between the germline ends. Germline-derived CDR1 and CDR2 are DFQATT and SNEGSKA (reference sequence). This CDR3 contains 13 residues. The DNA for the CDR3 is TGCAGTGCTGTGGGGCGAGTAAATTCACCCCTCCACTTT. Translation gives CSAVGRVNSPLHF.

This clonotype has just a few counts. The rearrangement links TRBV7-2 to TRBJ2-1, with 12 bases lining up with TRBD2. The CDR3 covers 15 residues. V lost 3 bases, J lost 7 bases, and 4 bases stayed unmatched. Germline V CDR1 and CDR2: SGHTA, FQGNSA. CDR3 sequence: CASSFPTSGRNEQFF. As DNA, the CDR3 is TGTGCCAGCAGCTTCCCGACTAGCGGGAGAAATGAGCAGTTCTTC.

This clonotype was picked up a small number of times. V usage is TRBV13 and J usage is TRBJ2-7; D gene uncertain. This CDR3 has 14 residues. V was clipped by 2 bases and J by 2 bases, with 10 bases between them. Germline loops: CDR1 PRHDT, CDR2 FYEKMQ (reference sequence). The CDR3 region has the DNA TGTGCCAGCAGCTTAAGAGCTGGACCCTACGAGCAGTACTTC. It codes for CASSLRAGPYEQYF. The full variable domain, completed using reference TRBV13 and TRBJ2-7, is AAGVIQSPRHLIKEKRETATLKCYPIPRHDTVYWYQQGPGQDPQFLISFYEKMQSDKGSIPDRFSAQQFSDYHSELNMSSLELGDSALYFCASSLRAGPYEQYFGPGTRLTVT.

This clonotype has a count of ten or more. This chain connects TRBV2 to TRBJ2-7; TRBD1 matches at 10 bases. The CDR3 is 14 residues long. Germline CDR1 is SNHLY and CDR2 is FYNNEI. The J segment lost 5 bases and the V segment lost 5 bases, leaving 6 bases of the junction unmatched. The DNA for the CDR3 is TGTGCCAGCAGTCGACAGGGGGCAGTGCACGAGCAGTACTTC. As protein: CASSRQGAVHEQYF.

This clonotype was seen repeatedly, ten times or more. V usage is TRBV29-1 and J usage is TRBJ2-5, with D perhaps matching TRBD1 (6 bases). CDR3 length: 15 residues. With 2 bases removed from V and 4 bases from J, the gap between germline ends came to 17 bases. Germline V gene sequence: CDR1 SQVTM, CDR2 ANQGSEA. Here the CDR3 reads CSVEKRQVRGETQYF. DNA for the CDR3: TGCAGCGTTGAAAAGAGACAGGTCAGGGGAGAGACCCAGTACTTC.